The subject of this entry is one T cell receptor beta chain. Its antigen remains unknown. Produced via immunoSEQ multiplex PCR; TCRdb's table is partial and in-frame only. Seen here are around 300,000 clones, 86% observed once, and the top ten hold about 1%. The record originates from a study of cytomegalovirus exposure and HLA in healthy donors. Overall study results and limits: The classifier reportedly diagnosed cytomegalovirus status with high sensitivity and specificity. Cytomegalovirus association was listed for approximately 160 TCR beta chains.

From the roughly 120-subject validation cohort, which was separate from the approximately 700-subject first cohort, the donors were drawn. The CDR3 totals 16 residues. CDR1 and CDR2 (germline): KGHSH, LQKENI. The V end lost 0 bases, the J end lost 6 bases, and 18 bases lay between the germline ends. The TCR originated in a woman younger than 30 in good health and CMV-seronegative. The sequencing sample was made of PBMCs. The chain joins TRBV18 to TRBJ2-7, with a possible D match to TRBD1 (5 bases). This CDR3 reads CASSPPLSRAVGEQYF. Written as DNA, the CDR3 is TGTGCCAGCTCACCACCGCTCAGCAGGGCGGTTGGCGAGCAGTACTTC.